Listed below are T cell receptor beta chains from one sample, sequenced in a study of cytomegalovirus exposure and HLA in healthy donors. TCRdb's copy holds only in-frame clones and misses some; the assay was immunoSEQ multiplex PCR. The repertoire holds roughly 160,000 clones, with about 80% as singletons. Sequencing input: PBMCs. The receptors originated from a woman aged 50 to 60 in good health and CMV-seropositive. CDR3s include the opening cysteine and the closing phenylalanine or tryptophan.

CDR3 length,J gene,V gene,CDR3 protein
14,TRBJ1-1,TRBV28,CASSLAGGFTEAFF
13,TRBJ1-1,TRBV9,CASRGQGNTEAFF
13,TRBJ2-5,TRBV7-2,CASSFLAVETQYF
15,TRBJ2-7,TRBV27,CASGTLGRLGDEQYF
17,TRBJ2-7,TRBV7-2,CASSLEFSSGGSYEQYF
15,TRBJ2-3,TRBV2,CASSEEDRSTDTQYF
16,TRBJ1-2,TRBV28,CASRSARAPLNYGYTF
15,TRBJ2-7,TRBV4-2,CASSQVLRGIYEQYF
13,TRBJ2-1,TRBV7-9,CASSLAASNEQFF
11,TRBJ1-2,TRBV20-1,CSADRAFGYTF
13,TRBJ2-7,TRBV28,CASSQDWGGEQYF
13,TRBJ2-5,TRBV7-9,CAAAAGDTETQYF
15,TRBJ2-5,TRBV5-1,CASSSGSRGQETQYF
14,TRBJ1-5,TRBV7-2,CASSRQGQGQPQHF